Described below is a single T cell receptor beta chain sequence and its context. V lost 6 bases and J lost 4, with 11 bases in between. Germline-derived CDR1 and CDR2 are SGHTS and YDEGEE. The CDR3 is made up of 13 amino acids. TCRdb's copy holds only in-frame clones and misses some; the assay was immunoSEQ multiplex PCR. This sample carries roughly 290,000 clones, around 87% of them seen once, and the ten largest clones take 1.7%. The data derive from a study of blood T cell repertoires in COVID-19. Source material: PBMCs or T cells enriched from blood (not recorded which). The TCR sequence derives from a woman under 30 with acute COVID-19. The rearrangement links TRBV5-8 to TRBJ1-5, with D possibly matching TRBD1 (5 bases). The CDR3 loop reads CASNFGGNQPQHF. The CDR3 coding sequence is TGTGCCAGCAATTTCGGGGGGAATCAGCCCCAGCATTTT. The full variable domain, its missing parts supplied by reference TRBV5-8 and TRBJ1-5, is EAGVTQSPTHLIKTRGQQATLRCSPISGHTSVYWYQQALGLGLQFLLWYDEGEERNRGNFPPRFSGRQFPNYSSELNVNALELEDSALYLCASNFGGNQPQHFGDGTRLSIL.